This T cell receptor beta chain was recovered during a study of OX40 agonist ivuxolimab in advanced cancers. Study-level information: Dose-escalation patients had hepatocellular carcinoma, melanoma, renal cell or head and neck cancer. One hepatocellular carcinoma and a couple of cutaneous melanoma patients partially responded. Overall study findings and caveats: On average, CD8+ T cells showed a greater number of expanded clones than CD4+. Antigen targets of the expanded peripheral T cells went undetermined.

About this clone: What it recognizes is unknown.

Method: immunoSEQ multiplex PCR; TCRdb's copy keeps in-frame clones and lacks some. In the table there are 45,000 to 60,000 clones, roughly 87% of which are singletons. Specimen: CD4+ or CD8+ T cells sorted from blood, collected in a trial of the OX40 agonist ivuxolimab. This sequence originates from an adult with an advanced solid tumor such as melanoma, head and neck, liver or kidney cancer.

CDR3 DNA: TGCGCCAGCAGCCAAGACAGTTGGAATCAGCCCCAGCATTTT. Translation: CASSQDSWNQPQHF. J is TRBJ1-5 and V is TRBV4-1; D not resolved. The CDR3 sequence is 14 residues long. Trimming left V 0 bases short and J 4 bases short, with 7 bases between. Germline loops: CDR1 MGHRA, CDR2 YSYEKL.